The next 9 T cell receptor beta chains were all read from a single sample in a study of blood T cell repertoires in COVID-19. Clones were sequenced by immunoSEQ multiplex PCR, and TCRdb holds only the in-frame ones, with some missing. The sample carries about 250,000 clones, 85% to 90% recorded once. Sequencing input: peripheral blood. The receptors were sampled from a woman in her 40s who had recovered from COVID-19.

This clone was counted only a few times. The chain combines TRBV6-6 with TRBJ1-2; D might be TRBD1 (5 bases). The CDR3 loop spans 11 amino acids. Trimming stripped 4 bases from V and 7 bases from J, with 7 bases between. Germline values: CDR1 MNHNY, CDR2 SVGAGI (reference sequence). In DNA form, the CDR3 reads TGTGCCAGCAGTTTGGGGGGTGGCTACACCTTC. Translation: CASSLGGGYTF.

The chain combines TRBV30 with TRBJ1-3, with D perhaps TRBD1 (6 bases). The V gene's germline CDR1 is GTSNPN and CDR2 SVGIG (reference sequence). This CDR3 has 15 amino acids. V lost 3 bases and J 7 bases, leaving 19 bases between the germline ends. CDR3 sequence reads: CAWRETGTGGNTIYF. The CDR3 DNA sequence: TGTGCCTGGAGGGAAACAGGGACGGGAGGGAACACCATATATTTT.

The V call is TRBV7-2, the J call TRBJ2-7; weak D call: TRBD2 (6 bases). Germline CDR1 SGHTA, CDR2 FQGNSA. V lost 3 bases, J lost 4 bases, and 16 bases lay in between. The CDR3 has 15 residues. In nucleotides, the CDR3 is TGTGCCAGCAGCTTGAACCCGGGACTTAATTACGAGCAGTACTTC. It codes for CASSLNPGLNYEQYF.

The chain carries TRBV28 and TRBJ1-5; tentative D call: TRBD1 (5 bases). V dropped 3 bases and J dropped 7 bases, with 16 bases sitting between them. Looked up from germline, CDR1 is MDHEN and CDR2 is SYDVKM. The CDR3 contains 15 residues. CDR3 sequence (DNA): TGTGCCAGCAGTTTTCGACCATGGGGCCTCCAGCCCCAGCATTTT. This translates into CASSFRPWGLQPQHF.

V gene TRBV21-1 combines with J gene TRBJ2-7; the DNA was not compared with TRBD1, the D call given in the table. TRBV21-1 is a pseudogene locus. CDR3 size: 12 residues. CDR3: CAGPVLGHEQYV. The CDR3 bases are TGTGCCGGGCCCGTTTTAGGCCACGAGCAGTACGTC.

The rearrangement joins TRBV6-5 to TRBJ2-1; weak D call: TRBD1 (5 bases). Germline-derived CDR1 and CDR2 are MNHEY and SVGAGI. This CDR3 comprises 14 residues. Trimming pared 7 bases from V and 3 bases from J, leaving 13 bases between. This chain's CDR3 is CASTPGPLYNEQFF. The CDR3 DNA is TGTGCCAGCACCCCAGGGCCGCTCTACAATGAGCAGTTCTTC.

The rearrangement links TRBV6-5 to TRBJ2-1; no clear D gene. The CDR3 totals 12 residues. V was pared by 6 bases and J by 9 bases, with 12 bases between. Germline assignment: CDR1 MNHEY and CDR2 SVGAGI. The CDR3 protein is CASRSRVSEQFF. CDR3 DNA: TGTGCCAGCAGGTCCCGAGTGTCTGAGCAGTTCTTC.

This chain connects TRBV7-9 to TRBJ1-2, with 8 bases fitting TRBD1. The CDR3 contains 13 residues. Per the germline V gene, CDR1 is SEHNR and CDR2 is FQNEAQ (reference sequence). Trimming took 5 bases from V and 8 from J; bases not matched to a gene: 7. CDR3 nucleotide sequence: TGTGCCAGCAGCCTCAGGGGGCTTGGAGGCTACACCTTC. Translated: CASSLRGLGGYTF.

This chain joins TRBV28 and TRBJ1-2; 7 nucleotides agree with TRBD1. V lost 4 bases to trimming and J lost 2 bases; unmatched junction nucleotides: 1. CDR1 and CDR2 from the germline V gene are MDHEN and SYDVKM. The CDR3 has 13 amino acids. The CDR3 is CASSSTGNYGYTF. The CDR3 DNA sequence: TGTGCCAGCAGTTCGACAGGGAACTATGGCTACACCTTC.